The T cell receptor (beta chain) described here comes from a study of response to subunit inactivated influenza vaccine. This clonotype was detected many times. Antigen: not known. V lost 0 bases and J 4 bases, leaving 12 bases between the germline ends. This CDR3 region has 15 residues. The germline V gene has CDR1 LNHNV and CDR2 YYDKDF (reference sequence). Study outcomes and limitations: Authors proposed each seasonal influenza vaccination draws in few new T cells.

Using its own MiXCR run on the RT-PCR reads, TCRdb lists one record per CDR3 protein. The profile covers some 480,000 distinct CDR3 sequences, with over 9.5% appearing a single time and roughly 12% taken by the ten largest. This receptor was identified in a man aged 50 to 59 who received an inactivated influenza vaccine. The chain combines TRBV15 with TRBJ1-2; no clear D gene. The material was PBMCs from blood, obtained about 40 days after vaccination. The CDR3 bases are TGTGCCACCAGCAGAGATCCGTCACCGATCTATGGCTACACCTTC. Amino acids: CATSRDPSPIYGYTF.